This T cell receptor (beta chain) was observed in a study of T cells after yellow fever vaccination. This clonotype was counted between two and nine times. Antigen unknown. This CDR3 is 14 amino acids long. Trimming pared 5 bases from V and 6 bases from J, leaving 16 bases between. Germline CDR1 reads PRHDT; CDR2 reads FYEKMQ (reference sequence). TCRdb re-derived calls from the 5' RACE reads in MiXCR, one entry per CDR3 protein. The table includes fewer than 650,000 distinct CDR3 sequences, around a fifth detected once. The study, taken as a whole, reports: Few clonotypes appeared in both CD4 and CD8 compartments.

V usage is TRBV13 and J usage is TRBJ1-2; D might be TRBD1 (5 bases). The receptor comes from a man aged 18 to 29 who received the YFV17D yellow fever vaccine. The specimen comprised PBMCs, sampled around 3 weeks after the first yellow fever vaccination. Here the CDR3 DNA reads TGTGCCAGCAGCCCCGGTCGATTAGGGGATGGCTACACCTTC. As protein: CASSPGRLGDGYTF.